Given below is one TCR beta chain in context. Its cognate antigen is unknown. V was pared by 1 base and J by 2 bases, with 9 bases between. The CDR3 extends over 14 amino acids. The germline V gene has CDR1 KGHSH and CDR2 LQKENI. The approximately 130-subject validation cohort, separate from the approximately 660-subject first cohort, included the donors. Sequenced by immunoSEQ multiplex PCR; TCRdb stores in-frame clones only, minus some. The table records 250,000 to 400,000 clones, approximately 86% of them present only once. The data were obtained in a study of cytomegalovirus exposure and HLA in healthy donors. Whole-study context: According to later analysis, the same platform produced the 120 or so validation and over 600 first-cohort repertoires.

Whole-study results and caveats: Reported performance of the classifier showed diagnosis of cytomegalovirus status with high specificity and sensitivity. The study labeled fewer than 200 TCR beta chains cytomegalovirus-associated.

This chain uses TRBV18 with TRBJ2-7; a weak D match, TRBD1 (6 bases). The receptor comes from a man aged 30 to 39 in good health and CMV-seronegative. Sequenced sample: PBMCs. This CDR3 reads CASSPQDSAYEQYF. In DNA, the CDR3 is TGTGCCAGCTCACCACAGGACAGCGCCTACGAGCAGTACTTC.